This section outlines one TCR beta chain sequence together with its context. The antigen this receptor binds is unknown. Base qualities are not at hand, and no much larger clone is one base apart. In total, roughly 670 healthy bone marrow donors made up the cohort. All cohort members were sampled while nominally healthy, although unrecorded immune exposures were likely present. The donor was CMV seronegative and was included in the group of over 300 seronegative cohort members. Every donor gave a peripheral blood sample, and the peripheral blood mononuclear cells from that sample were used for TCR beta sequencing. Genomic DNA extraction from the blood cell samples was performed with the Qiagen DNeasy Blood Extraction Kit. The library was built by means of the immunoSEQ multiplex PCR assay. A mixture of 60 forward primers for TCR Vbeta segments and 13 reverse primers for TCR Jbeta segments was used in the multiplex PCR. Amplification of the CDR3 region of rearranged TCR beta genes was performed with a multiplex PCR assay on genomic DNA. The Illumina HiSeq System was used to sequence the amplified TCR beta libraries as 87-base-pair reads. Turning to the authors' computational methods: Across the roughly 640 repertoires, a later analysis counted tens of millions of unique TCR beta chains, around 11 million of which were shared by at least two donors. A nearest-neighbor algorithm error-corrected the raw reads and collapsed the reads into unique sequences, merging closely related sequences to remove PCR and sequencing errors. To assign V, D and J gene segments, CDR3 sequences were aligned to IMGT reference sequences. For a sequence to be retained, at least a six-nucleotide match to both a V gene segment and a J gene segment was required. A rearrangement counted as productive if the CDR3 had no stop codons and remained in frame with V and J, and every other rearrangement counted as non-productive. Following IMGT convention, CDR3 was defined as the stretch from the second conserved V-encoded cysteine up to the conserved J-encoded phenylalanine. In an earlier analysis of more than 550 of the donors, sequences lacking an unambiguous match to a single V gene segment were excluded. An earlier analysis of just under 600 of the donors called V segments functional above 56.7% productive rearrangements and segregating when the between-donor standard deviation exceeded 5%. A statistical classification framework was developed to diagnose cytomegalovirus status using the catalog of TCR beta chain sequences. A later analysis assigned V and J genes by comparing TCR nucleotide sequences with IMGT/GENE-DB human TR gene sequences. Using the TCRdist pipeline, a later analysis assigned CDR3 sequences along with most-parsimonious VDJ recombination scenarios. In a later analysis, every TCR beta chain was defined by the combination of its CDR3 amino acid sequence and its V-gene family, and reads without a unique V-gene family were dropped. As a way to deal with suspected cross-contamination and a sequencing artifact, a later analysis dropped 640 or so nucleotide sequences that were highly shared and had low generation probability. For each public chain, a later analysis derived a clonal expansion index from normalized ranks of inferred template counts within each repertoire. In a later analysis, generation probabilities were computed using a VDJ recombination model fitted to out-of-frame rearrangements, and the results were checked against IGoR. In a later analysis, TCR-TCR, TCR-HLA and TCR-CMV co-occurrence was scored with hypergeometric tests, and a repertoire-size bias correction was applied to TCR pairs. A later analysis estimated false discovery rates by permuting HLA or CMV assignments 20 times. In a later analysis, co-occurring TCRs were grouped with DBSCAN, and TCRdist sequence similarity was added when clustering was performed within HLA-allele-positive subsets. Repertoires with fewer than 30,000 or more than 120,000 public chains were left out of co-occurrence clustering, as were five repertoires with anomalous nucleotide sharing. TCRdb holds this immuneACCESS table with in-frame rearrangements only. Some clones are missing; in checked studies, unresolved V genes explain under half, and the rest has no known cause. For V, J and clone size, that table is used; D and trimming come from the DNA. The sample table holds fewer than 250,000 clones, of which approximately 80% were seen once. Approximately 2.9% of the sample is taken by the ten largest.

V gives up 1 base and J gives up 8 bases, and the segment between their germline ends measures 17 bases. In the germline V gene (reference sequence), CDR1 corresponds to SEHNR and CDR2 to FQNEAQ. Spanning cysteine to phenylalanine, the CDR3 consists of 15 amino acids. CDR3 DNA is the only sequence kept; it has 45 bases, read in frame from the first base. This entry belongs to a study of cytomegalovirus exposure and HLA in healthy donors (dated by TCRdb to 2017 to 2019). Regarding the complete study: An earlier analysis of approximately 640 of the donors reported roughly 270 Gb of sequence data and around 120 million unique TCR beta sequences from 150 million to 200 million T cells. An early release covering roughly 580 HLA-typed donors comprised approximately 290 gigabases of sequencing data and roughly 86 million unique TCR sequences. Of the approximately 400 genotyped donors, approximately 80% fell in the genetic ancestry cluster associated with self-reported Caucasian donors. The study aimed to test whether signatures of past pathogen exposure could be identified by cataloging public T cell receptors. Using immunosequencing, the study profiled T cell repertoires from 640 or so subjects and related those repertoires to cytomegalovirus serostatus. Along with the approximately 650-subject first cohort, a separate validation cohort of about 110 different subjects was used. To predict cytomegalovirus infection status, the study brought together high-throughput TCR immunosequencing, statistical association of individual TCRs with disease status, and machine learning. A later analysis re-analyzed previously published TCR beta repertoires from 650 to 800 donors and added high-resolution HLA genotyping to study TCR occurrence patterns. The later analysis used no new phenotypic data to find candidate immune exposures, relying instead on TCR beta sequences and their occurrence across donors. In an earlier analysis of 587 of the donors, high-throughput TCR beta sequencing was used to judge whether each TCR beta V gene segment behaved as functional or pseudogenic. Donor age, sex, ethnicity and CMV serostatus were compiled together with the repertoire data. A later genetic analysis took genome-wide SNP genotypes for 398 of the 666 donors and used that subset as a discovery cohort. All discovery cohort repertoires had been generated using a single sequencing platform. Both class I and class II loci were covered by HLA typing, at four-digit resolution. The number of donors typed differed by locus, with roughly 620-630 for A, B, C, DRB1 and DQB1, roughly 550 for DQA1, nearly 610 for DPA1, and some 440 for DPB1. Several DR-DQ haplotypes were handled as single units for association and clustering because linkage in the cohort was strong. On average, over 200,000 unique TCR beta nucleotide sequences were sequenced per donor among some 420 genotyped donors of the cohort, with 15% to 20% of those sequences being non-productive.

Beyond this particular receptor, the publication reports: In a later genetic analysis, fewer N-insertions in productive TCRs were reported among donors in an Asian-associated ancestry cluster than the roughly 710-donor mean. In this cohort, only TCR beta chains were sequenced, and detectable features were limited by the absence of alpha or paired-chain data. According to the authors, the approach could potentially be generalized to other disease states and immunological phenotypes. A later analysis associated some 17,000 TCR beta sequences with specific HLA alleles at a false discovery rate of 0.05. Most TCR sequences were observed very rarely across donors, whereas some public TCRs were present in many individuals. Correlated functional status among segregating V segments might be attributable to linkage disequilibrium, but an unknown experimental factor could not be ruled out. A later analysis reported that several top co-occurrence clusters appeared linked to parvovirus B19, influenza, CMV and Epstein-Barr virus. A later analysis found that most CMV-associated TCR beta chains appeared HLA-restricted, with HLA associations seemingly driven largely by CMV exposure. Assigning TCR associations to individual alleles was difficult when HLA alleles, especially DR and DQ, strongly co-occurred. A few of the identified cytomegalovirus-associated TCR beta chains were confirmed in vitro to be specific for cytomegalovirus antigens. A total of fewer than 200 TCR beta chains were listed by the study as associated with cytomegalovirus. CMV serostatus was the only immune exposure information available for the cohort. Sequencing depth was assumed to be roughly uniform across donors in the presence/absence analyses, though that assumption may not hold. A further reported finding was that TCR beta sequences accurately predicted the HLA-A and HLA-B alleles for most subjects in the first cohort. In both the original and validation cohorts, the classifier was reported to diagnose cytomegalovirus status with high specificity and sensitivity. The sequencing pipeline was judged likely to have produced a cluster of highly shared sequence variants as a technical artifact. In a later analysis, HLA-associated TCR beta chains showed more clonal expansion and lower generation probabilities than non-associated chains that were equally common. The earlier analysis of 587 of the donors excluded 15 to 20 rarely observed V segments, including chromosome 9 orphons, because counts were too low. An earlier analysis of approximately 570 of the donors showed that most TCR beta V segments appeared in productive rearrangements either about 87% or about 30% of the time, which broadly matched IMGT annotations. The 87-base-pair reads could not distinguish some IMGT-functional V segments, including TRBV6-2 and TRBV6-3, so those segments were excluded. A later genetic analysis associated a missense DCLRE1C variant with V-gene and J-gene trimming of TCR beta chains, and an independent cohort replicated the association. In a later analysis, the rate of TCR association differed among HLA loci, with DRB1 alleles having the most associated TCRs and HLA-C alleles having the fewest. Because some donors lacked HLA typing at each locus, the association tests relied only on the typed subset.

This clonotype was obtained from a man aged 30-40 years in good health and CMV-seronegative. The sequencing input was PBMCs. The chain links TRBV7-9 with TRBJ1-2; no confident D gene assignment can be made. The DNA sequence follows: TGTGCCAGCAGCTTAGGCGGATTGCCTGGGGAGGGCTACACCTTC. Translated, it reads CASSLGGLPGEGYTF. Beyond the CDR3, the reference TRBV7-9 and TRBJ1-2 genes provide the residues; the full variable domain reads: DTGVSQNPRHKITKRGQNVTFRCDPISEHNRLYWYRQTLGQGPEFLTYFQNEAQLEKSRLLSDRFSAERPKGSFSTLEIQRTEQGDSAMYLCASSLGGLPGEGYTFGSGTRLTVV.